This paragraph covers one T cell receptor beta chain sequence. Antigen unknown. Researchers ran the PCR with 60 Vbeta and 13 Jbeta primers. The protocol was immunoSEQ multiplex PCR, while the TCRdb copy is restricted to in-frame clones and leaves out a portion. The sample has 95,000 to 150,000 clones, around three quarters seen once. This record belongs to a study of cytomegalovirus exposure and HLA in healthy donors. CDR1 and CDR2 (germline): SGHDT, YYEEEE. This CDR3 is built from 17 residues. V was clipped by 6 bases and J by 5 bases; unmatched bases: 15. Study-wide results and caveats: Among immune exposure information, only CMV serostatus was available.

Sequencing was performed on PBMCs. The sequence derives from a woman aged 40 to 55 in good health and CMV-seropositive. The chain joins TRBV5-6 to TRBJ1-1, with 11 bases that match TRBD1. The CDR3 loop is CASTFRGTGGRWTEAFF. Written as DNA, the CDR3 is TGTGCCAGCACCTTCCGGGGGACAGGGGGGAGGTGGACTGAAGCTTTCTTT.